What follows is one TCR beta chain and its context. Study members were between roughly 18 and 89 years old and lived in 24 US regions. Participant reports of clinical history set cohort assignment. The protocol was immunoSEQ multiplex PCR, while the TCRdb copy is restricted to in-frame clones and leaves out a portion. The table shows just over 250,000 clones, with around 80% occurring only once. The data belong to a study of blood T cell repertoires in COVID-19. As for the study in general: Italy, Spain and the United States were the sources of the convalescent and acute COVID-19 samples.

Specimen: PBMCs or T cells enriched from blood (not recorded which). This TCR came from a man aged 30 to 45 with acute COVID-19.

The CDR3 DNA sequence: TGTGCCAGCAGCTTAGACGGCAACAGCTGGGGCTACACCTTC. It codes for CASSLDGNSWGYTF. The chain recombines TRBV11-3 with TRBJ1-2; D gene ambiguous. CDR3 length: 14 amino acids. Trimming took 0 bases from V and 8 from J, leaving 13 bases between them. In germline, CDR1 is SGHNT, CDR2 YENEEA. Based on the CDR3 plus reference TRBV11-3 and TRBJ1-2, the full variable domain is EAGVVQSPRYKIIEKKQPVAFWCNPISGHNTLYWYLQNLGQGPELLIRYENEEAVDDSQLPKDRFSAERLKGVDSTLKIQPAELGDSAVYLCASSLDGNSWGYTFGSGTRLTVV.